This T cell receptor beta chain was observed in a study of CXCR3-negative and CXCR3-positive naive CD8 T cells. Every individual CD8+ T cell subset underwent sorting in triplicate at 300,000 to 350,000 cells apiece. Remarks on this clonotype: Antigen specificity is unknown.

Per germline, CDR1 SGHRS and CDR2 YFSETQ. The CDR3 consists of 13 residues. The libraries of TRB cDNA were constructed through 5' RACE using UMI labels. TCRdb re-called the 5' RACE reads and shows each CDR3 protein once, DNA omitted. The record lists under 150,000 distinct CDR3 sequences, of which the ten most abundant hold 0.5% to 0.7%. Study outcomes and limitations: CXCR3-positive naive cells had more hydrophobic TRB CDR3s than CXCR3-negative naive cells. TCR strength was inferred from TRB CDR3 properties, while surface CD5 was comparable between naive subsets. Memory CD8+ cells showed much lower diversity, while both naive subsets were comparably high.

Specimen: naive CXCR3+ CD8+ T cells from blood. Subset given: CD45RO-CCR7+CD27+CD95- naive CD8+ T cells expressing CXCR3 (TNR3+). The source is a human donor in good health. Some clones in this sample may be carry-over from other donors' samples. This chain connects TRBV5-1 to TRBJ1-1. The CDR3 loop reads CASSETVSGEAFF.